Listed here are 22 T cell receptor beta chains from one sample, sequenced in a study of CD8 T cells in Susac syndrome. After extraction with the RNeasy kit, roughly 0.45 to 1 ug of the RNA was reverse transcribed using random hexamers. From the immunoSEQ multiplex PCR reads, TCRdb called clonotypes with MiXCR, one entry per CDR3 protein. Of under 200,000 distinct CDR3 sequences in the sample, roughly nine tenths were seen once. Sequencing was carried out using CD4+ T cells from PBMCs. Receptors were obtained from a human donor with Susac syndrome.

The rearrangement joins TRBV25-1 to TRBJ1-2, with TRBD1 matching 8 bases. V gave up 4 bases and J gave up 2 bases; unmatched junction bases: 6. Germline CDR1 is MGHDK and CDR2 is SYGVNS. The CDR3 runs 15 residues. In DNA, the CDR3 is TGTGCCAGCAGTGGAGGACAGGGTCGGAACTATGGCTACACCTTC. It codes for CASSGGQGRNYGYTF.

The J gene is TRBJ2-3, the V gene TRBV15, with a possible D match to TRBD2 (5 bases). CDR3 length: 18 amino acids. Deletions cut 0 bases from V and 3 bases from J, with 19 bases between. Germline-derived CDR1 and CDR2 are LNHNV and YYDKDF (reference sequence). This CDR3 is CATSRDNTRLTGTDTQYF. The DNA of the CDR3 is TGTGCCACCAGCAGAGATAACACCAGGCTAACGGGGACAGATACGCAGTATTTT.

The chain uses TRBV20-1 and TRBJ2-2, with D possibly being TRBD2 (5 bases). The CDR3 covers 14 residues. Trimming left V 7 bases short and J 4 bases short, with 16 bases between. Germline V CDR1 and CDR2: DFQATT, SNEGSKA (reference sequence). CDR3 residues: CSVRSSGGTGELFF. The CDR3 nucleotides are TGCAGTGTCAGGTCCAGCGGAGGCACCGGGGAGCTGTTTTTT.

This chain uses TRBV18 with TRBJ2-1; a weak D match, TRBD2 (6 bases). Germline V gene data show CDR1 as KGHSH and CDR2 as LQKENI. V dropped 5 bases and J dropped 9 bases, with 17 bases sitting between them. The CDR3 totals 14 residues. Here the CDR3 reads CASSSSGLSGEQFF. The CDR3 nucleotides are TGTGCCAGCTCAAGTAGCGGTCTTAGTGGTGAGCAGTTCTTC.

This clonotype was seen only once. The chain combines TRBV2 with TRBJ1-1; possibly TRBD1 for D (5 bases). Deletions cut 9 bases from V and 6 bases from J, with 17 bases between. Germline V CDR1 and CDR2: SNHLY, FYNNEI. The CDR3 covers 13 residues. The CDR3 DNA is TGTGCCAGTCGCGGGGAGGGGTCGGCTGAAGCTTTCTTT. Translating gives CASRGEGSAEAFF. The variable domain in full, with the rest retrieved from reference TRBV2 and TRBJ1-1, is EPEVTQTPSHQVTQMGQEVILRCVPISNHLYFYWYRQILGQKVEFLVSFYNNEISEKSEIFDDQFSVERPDGSNFTLKIRSTKLEDSAMYFCASRGEGSAEAFFGQGTRLTVV.

The V call is TRBV7-2, the J call TRBJ2-7; D remains unclear. Germline loops: CDR1 SGHTA, CDR2 FQGNSA. V was trimmed by 1 base and J by 1 base, leaving 11 bases between them. This CDR3 is built from 15 residues. The CDR3 loop is CASSLDFANSYEQYF. CDR3 DNA sequence: TGTGCCAGCAGCTTAGATTTTGCGAATTCCTACGAGCAGTACTTC. Full variable domain (missing parts from reference TRBV7-2 and TRBJ2-7): GAGVSQSPSNKVTEKGKDVELRCDPISGHTALYWYRQSLGQGLEFLIYFQGNSAPDKSGLPSDRFSAERTGGSVSTLTIQRTQQEDSAVYLCASSLDFANSYEQYFGPGTRLTVT.

The rearrangement joins TRBV29-1 to TRBJ2-7; D not certain. The CDR3 loop spans 11 amino acids. Trimming removed 1 base at V and 3 bases at J, with 4 bases between. From germline, CDR1 is SQVTM and CDR2 ANQGSEA. Here the CDR3 reads CSVEVHYEQYF. The DNA for the CDR3 is TGCAGCGTTGAAGTCCACTACGAGCAGTACTTC.

This chain connects TRBV6-5 to TRBJ1-1; D is undetermined. V lost 4 bases, J lost 5 bases, and 14 bases lay in between. Germline CDR1 is MNHEY and CDR2 is SVGAGI. This CDR3 has 14 amino acids. In DNA form, the CDR3 reads TGTGCCAGCAGTTCCCGGACTCCGGGGACTGAAGCTTTCTTT. Translation: CASSSRTPGTEAFF.

A single count supports this clonotype. In DNA, the CDR3 is TGTGCCAGCAGTTACTCGTTAGGGGCAGGGTGGTACGAGCAGTACTTC. Its protein is CASSYSLGAGWYEQYF. The chain couples TRBV6-6 to TRBJ2-7; possible D gene TRBD1, 5 bases. The CDR3 contains 16 residues. V lost 0 bases to trimming and J lost 4 bases, with 16 bases between them. Germline CDR1 and CDR2: MNHNY and SVGAGI (reference sequence).

CDR3 DNA: TGTGCCAGCAGCTTAGTCGGGACTAGCGGGAGATACGAGCAGTACTTC. Translation gives CASSLVGTSGRYEQYF. This chain links TRBV11-2 with TRBJ2-7, with 14 positions matching TRBD2. The CDR3 runs 16 residues. Germline CDR1 SGHAT, CDR2 FQNNGV. J lost 4 bases, V lost 1 base, and 3 bases had no gene match.

The chain employs TRBV29-1 and TRBJ1-5, with a weak D call TRBD1 (5 bases). V shed 6 bases and J shed 2 bases, with 8 bases lying between them. This CDR3 is built from 12 residues. Germline values: CDR1 SQVTM, CDR2 ANQGSEA. The CDR3 DNA reads as TGCAGCGTACAACAGGGCAATCAGCCCCAGCATTTT. Amino acid sequence: CSVQQGNQPQHF. The full variable domain, in which reference TRBV29-1 and TRBJ1-5 provide the parts outside the CDR3, is SAVISQKPSRDICQRGTSLTIQCQVDSQVTMMFWYRQQPGQSLTLIATANQGSEATYESGFVIDKFPISRPNLTFSTLTVSNMSPEDSSIYLCSVQQGNQPQHFGDGTRLSIL.

The rearrangement links TRBV18 to TRBJ2-6; D gene uncertain. Germline V gene data show CDR1 as KGHSH and CDR2 as LQKENI. The length of the CDR3 is 19 residues. Trimming left V 6 bases short and J 0 bases short, with 21 bases between. The CDR3 coding sequence is TGTGCCAGCTCTGAACCAACACCCTTTCAGACCTCTGGGGCCAACGTCCTGACTTTC. The encoded protein is CASSEPTPFQTSGANVLTF.

The chain carries TRBV5-1 and TRBJ2-7, with no clear D. CDR1 is SGHRS, CDR2 YFSETQ, per germline. The CDR3 is 16 amino acids. Trimming pared 1 base from V and 5 bases from J, leaving 19 bases between. The CDR3 DNA reads as TGCGCCAGCAGCTTGAGGCGCGGCAATACACCCCACGAGCAGTACTTC. Amino acids: CASSLRRGNTPHEQYF.

The V call is TRBV7-2, the J call TRBJ2-1; D may be TRBD1 (6 bases). The V gene lost 1 base and the J gene lost 0 bases, with 10 bases spanning the gap. This CDR3 is 16 amino acids long. Germline V gene sequence: CDR1 SGHTA, CDR2 FQGNSA. The CDR3 sequence: CASSLVPGVSYNEQFF. The CDR3 coding sequence is TGTGCCAGCAGCTTAGTGCCAGGGGTCTCCTACAATGAGCAGTTCTTC.

This chain joins TRBV4-1 and TRBJ2-3; TRBD1 might be the D (7 bases). The CDR3 has 16 amino acids. Per the germline V gene, CDR1 is MGHRA and CDR2 is YSYEKL. The V gene lost 0 bases and the J gene lost 1 base, with 11 bases spanning the gap. The CDR3 reads CASSQDQGGRTDTQYF. The DNA of the CDR3 is TGCGCCAGCAGCCAAGATCAGGGGGGTCGCACAGATACGCAGTATTTT.

This clonotype was counted a single time. The CDR3 reads CAISDTGLPYEQYF. CDR3 sequence (DNA): TGTGCCATCAGTGACACGGGGCTTCCCTACGAGCAGTACTTC. The chain is built from TRBV10-3 and TRBJ2-7; TRBD1 or TRBD2 may be the D gene (5 bases each). Germline-derived CDR1 and CDR2 are ENHRY and SYGVKD. V lost 3 bases and J 2 bases, leaving 11 bases between the germline ends. The CDR3 contains 14 residues.

This clonotype came up once. The chain has TRBV6-2 or TRBV6-3 and TRBJ2-7; TRBD2 matches at 10 bases. The V segment lost 5 bases and the J segment 6 bases; nucleotides outside the gene matches: 4. The germline V gene has CDR1 MNHEY and CDR2 SVGEGT. This CDR3 is built from 13 residues. CDR3 sequence reads: CASSSGGASEQYF. DNA for the CDR3: TGTGCCAGCAGTAGCGGGGGGGCCAGCGAGCAGTACTTC.

The CDR3 here is CASSFDPNTGELFF. DNA of the CDR3: TGTGCCAGCAGCTTTGACCCGAACACCGGGGAGCTGTTTTTT. The chain couples TRBV7-3 to TRBJ2-2; D remains ambiguous. V shed 3 bases and J shed 0 bases, with 5 bases lying between them. The CDR3 runs 14 residues. The germline CDR1 and CDR2 sequences are SGHTA and FQGTGA.

The gene calls are TRBV7-8 and TRBJ1-3; perhaps TRBD1 as D (5 bases). The V gene lost 5 bases and the J gene lost 0 bases, with 14 bases spanning the gap. CDR1 is SGHVS, CDR2 FQNEAQ, per germline. CDR3 length equals 16 residues. The CDR3 nucleotides read TGTGCCAGCAGCGGAGGGACTCACCGCTCTGGAAACACCATATATTTT. Amino acid sequence: CASSGGTHRSGNTIYF.

The chain has TRBV7-2 and TRBJ1-2; D remains ambiguous. This CDR3 is built from 14 residues. Looked up from germline, CDR1 is SGHTA and CDR2 is FQGNSA. With 2 bases removed from V and 1 base from J, the gap between germline ends came to 8 bases. CDR3 in amino acids: CASSLSRLNYGYTF. The CDR3 DNA is TGTGCCAGCAGCTTATCCCGACTTAACTATGGCTACACCTTC.

This clonotype was observed once. At one end the junction does not follow the germline gene, possibly because of a read error. V usage is TRBV24-1 and J usage is TRBJ1-5; no reliable D call. CDR1 and CDR2 from the germline V gene are KGHDR and SFDVKD. The CDR3 covers 15 residues. CDR3 region: CATSAIDCSNRPQHF. The CDR3 bases are TGTGCCACCAGTGCTATAGACTGTAGCAATCGGCCCCAGCATTTT.

The chain joins TRBV2 to TRBJ1-5, with D uncertain. CDR3 length equals 13 residues. Germline V lookup: CDR1 SNHLY, CDR2 FYNNEI. The V end was cut by 6 bases, the J end by 5 bases, with 11 bases between. The CDR3, as DNA: TGTGCCAGCAGCTTCAGTGCTGATCAGCCCCAGCATTTT. Translated: CASSFSADQPQHF.